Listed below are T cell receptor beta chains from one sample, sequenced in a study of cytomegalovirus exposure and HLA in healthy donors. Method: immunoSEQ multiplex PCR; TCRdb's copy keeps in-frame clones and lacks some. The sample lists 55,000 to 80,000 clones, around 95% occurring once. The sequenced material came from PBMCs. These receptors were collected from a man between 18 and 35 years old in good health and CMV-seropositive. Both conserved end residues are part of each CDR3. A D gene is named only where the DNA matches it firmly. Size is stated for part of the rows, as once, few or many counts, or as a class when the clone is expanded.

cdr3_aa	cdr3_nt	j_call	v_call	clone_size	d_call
CASSLDSAPYTF	TGTGCCAGCAGTCTCGACAGCGCTCCCTACACCTTC	TRBJ1-2	TRBV7-9	.	.
CASSPGTTADTQYF	TGTGCCAGCTCACCCGGGACTACGGCAGATACGCAGTATTTT	TRBJ2-3	TRBV18	.	TRBD2
CASSPGTGAPYEQYF	TGTGCCAGCTCACCAGGGACAGGGGCCCCCTACGAGCAGTACTTC	TRBJ2-7	TRBV18	once	TRBD1
CASSRGLTEKLFF	TGCGCCAGCAGCAGGGGACTGACAGAAAAACTGTTTTTT	TRBJ1-4	TRBV5-1	.	.
CASSVGTDLLVYGYTF	TGTGCCAGCAGCGTAGGGACAGACCTCCTGGTCTATGGCTACACCTTC	TRBJ1-2	TRBV9	.	.
CASSQGPASGEQFF	TGTGCCAGCAGCCAGGGCCCAGCTAGCGGGGAGCAGTTCTTC	TRBJ2-1	TRBV11-3	.	TRBD2
CASSGTGFTGELFF	TGTGCCAGCAGCGGGACAGGGTTCACCGGGGAGCTGTTTTTT	TRBJ2-2	TRBV9	.	TRBD1
CASSWTSGRTYEQYF	TGTGCCAGCAGCTGGACTAGCGGGAGGACCTACGAGCAGTACTTC	TRBJ2-7	TRBV11-1	.	TRBD2
CASRLVGGRNPQWPQHF	TGTGCAAGTCGCTTAGTGGGGGGGCGGAATCCTCAATGGCCCCAGCATTTT	TRBJ1-5	TRBV12-2	.	.
CASSLAGVQVGREQYF	TGTGCCAGCAGCTTAGCAGGGGTCCAGGTCGGGCGCGAGCAGTACTTC	TRBJ2-7	TRBV7-9	.	.
CSVYSPSGTGYTF	TGCAGCGTTTATTCCCCCTCGGGGACAGGCTACACCTTC	TRBJ1-2	TRBV29-1	.	.
CASSTGTDQPQHF	TGTGCCAGCAGTACAGGGACCGATCAGCCCCAGCATTTT	TRBJ1-5	TRBV6-1	.	.
CASTTSGGTGELFF	TGTGCCAGCACGACTAGCGGAGGGACCGGGGAGCTGTTTTTT	TRBJ2-2	TRBV25-1	few	TRBD2
CASSLVGGSYGYTF	TGTGCCAGCAGCTTGGTAGGGGGAAGTTATGGCTACACCTTC	TRBJ1-2	TRBV5-4	once	.
CASSLAGAEKLFF	TGTGCCAGCAGTTTAGCGGGGGCTGAAAAACTGTTTTTT	TRBJ1-4	TRBV28	.	.
CASSVDNMNTEAFF	TGTGCCAGCAGTGTCGACAACATGAACACTGAAGCTTTCTTT	TRBJ1-1	TRBV5-4	.	.
CHSRQGDNEQFF	TGTCACAGTAGGCAGGGTGACAATGAGCAGTTCTTC	TRBJ2-1	TRBV6-1	once	.
CASSSPIQLVHEQYF	TGTGCCAGCAGCAGCCCAATACAACTAGTGCACGAGCAGTACTTC	TRBJ2-7	TRBV21-1	.	.
CASSLSSGQETQYF	TGCGCCAGCAGCTTGTCTAGCGGCCAAGAGACCCAGTACTTC	TRBJ2-5	TRBV5-1	.	TRBD2
CASSLAAVDSPLHF	TGCGCCAGCAGCTTGGCGGCGGTTGATTCACCCCTCCACTTT	TRBJ1-6	TRBV5-1	.	.
CASSQLAGGPVNEQFF	TGTGCCAGCAGCCAACTGGCGGGGGGGCCCGTCAATGAGCAGTTCTTC	TRBJ2-1	TRBV9	.	TRBD2
CASRRGGSTGELFF	TGTGCCAGCAGGCGGGGGGGCAGCACCGGGGAGCTGTTTTTT	TRBJ2-2	TRBV9	.	TRBD2